The 21 T cell receptor beta chains below were found in one sample sequenced in a study of blood T cells in healthy people across ages. Through a sample-barcoded 5' primer and a J-beta primer mix, a second PCR was run for roughly 7 to 11 cycles. TCRdb re-called the 5' RACE reads through MiXCR, storing one row per CDR3 protein. The top ten hold about 8% of the sample, which has some 1.5 million distinct CDR3 sequences, about 28% seen once. Sequencing was performed on blood. These receptors all stem from a woman aged 30 to 39 in good health.

The J gene is TRBJ1-2, the V gene TRBV20-1; D might be TRBD1 (6 bases). This CDR3 is 12 amino acids long. The germline V gene has CDR1 DFQATT and CDR2 SNEGSKA (reference sequence). V lost 4 bases and J 3 bases, leaving 9 bases between the germline ends. For the CDR3, the DNA is TGCAGTGCTACGTCAGGGGACTATGGCTACACCTTC. Amino acids: CSATSGDYGYTF.

This rearrangement joins TRBV27 to TRBJ1-2; D perhaps matches TRBD1 (6 bases). The V end lost 4 bases, the J end lost 6 bases, and 12 bases lay between the germline ends. The germline CDR1 and CDR2 sequences are MNHEY and SMNVEV (reference sequence). The CDR3 is 13 residues long. CDR3 residues: CASSYYGQNGYTF. CDR3 nucleotide sequence: TGTGCCAGCAGTTACTATGGACAGAATGGCTACACCTTC.

The chain employs TRBV5-1 and TRBJ1-2; TRBD1 aligns across 7 bases. The CDR3 contains 17 residues. The junction had 11 bases not matched to a gene; V was cut back by 1 base and J by 2 bases. In germline, CDR1 is SGHRS, CDR2 YFSETQ. CDR3 loop: CASSLWVSGTVNYGYTF. The CDR3 DNA sequence: TGCGCCAGCAGCTTGTGGGTATCCGGGACAGTAAACTATGGCTACACCTTC.

In this sample, this clonotype turned up a few times. This chain links TRBV29-1 with TRBJ1-4; D not certain. The CDR3 length is 14 residues. Trimming removed 1 base at V and 4 bases at J, with 10 bases between. Germline values: CDR1 SQVTM, CDR2 ANQGSEA. CDR3 residues: CSVEARTVNEKLFF. CDR3 bases: TGCAGCGTTGAAGCCAGGACGGTTAATGAAAAACTGTTTTTT.

There are many counts of this clonotype. The chain employs TRBV4-3 and TRBJ2-7; 9 bases line up with TRBD1. The ends lost 4 bases at V and 6 bases at J; junction bases unmatched: 7. The CDR3 is 14 residues long. CDR1 is LGHNA, CDR2 YSLEER, per germline. The CDR3 loop reads CASSPSGTGTEQYF. DNA of the CDR3: TGCGCCAGCAGCCCGAGTGGGACAGGGACCGAGCAGTACTTC.

This clonotype turned up a few times. V and J are TRBV7-9 and TRBJ1-4, with TRBD1 matching 9 bases. Germline V gives CDR1 SEHNR, CDR2 FQNEAQ (reference sequence). The CDR3 length is 15 residues. The V gene end was trimmed by 5 bases and the J gene end by 5 bases; junction bases not matched to a gene: 6. The CDR3 loop is CASSPRDRVNEKLFF. The CDR3 DNA reads as TGTGCCAGCAGCCCAAGGGACAGGGTGAATGAAAAACTGTTTTTT.

There are many counts of this clonotype. The chain employs TRBV6-5 and TRBJ1-2; D gene ambiguous. Deletions cut 5 bases from V and 3 bases from J, with 10 bases between. The length of the CDR3 is 13 residues. The germline V gene has CDR1 MNHEY and CDR2 SVGAGI. CDR3 sequence (DNA): TGTGCCAGCAGTCAAGTTCAGGACTATGGCTACACCTTC. Its protein product is CASSQVQDYGYTF.

This clonotype showed up just a few times. The rearrangement joins TRBV9 to TRBJ2-3; 9 bases are shared with TRBD2. This CDR3 is 15 amino acids long. With V trimmed by 4 bases and J by 2 bases, 5 bases remained unmatched. Germline CDR1 is SGDLS and CDR2 is YYNGEE. The CDR3 DNA follows: TGTGCCAGCAGCCCTCGCGGGGGGGCCACAGATACGCAGTATTTT. Amino acid sequence: CASSPRGGATDTQYF. The whole variable domain, filled in from reference TRBV9 and TRBJ2-3, reads DSGVTQTPKHLITATGQRVTLRCSPRSGDLSVYWYQQSLDQGLQFLIQYYNGEERAKGNILERFSAQQFPDLHSELNLSSLELGDSALYFCASSPRGGATDTQYFGPGTRLTVL.

V usage is TRBV27 and J usage is TRBJ1-1; the D is unclear. V dropped 1 base and J dropped 6 bases, with 9 bases sitting between them. The germline gives CDR1 MNHEY, CDR2 SMNVEV (reference sequence). The CDR3 is 13 amino acids. The CDR3 sequence is CASSLLPGAEAFF. The DNA of the CDR3 is TGTGCCAGCAGTTTATTGCCGGGCGCTGAAGCTTTCTTT.

The sample holds a few counts of this clonotype. The rearrangement joins TRBV12-3 or TRBV12-4 to TRBJ1-2; maybe TRBD1 (6 bases). The CDR3 extends over 17 amino acids. V lost 1 base to trimming and J lost 0 bases, with 15 bases between them. CDR3 sequence: CASSLVEGDFSNYGYTF. For the CDR3, the DNA is TGTGCCAGCAGTTTAGTGGAGGGGGACTTCTCTAACTATGGCTACACCTTC.

The chain employs TRBV5-1 and TRBJ1-3, with D hard to call. This CDR3 is 14 amino acids long. Germline V CDR1 and CDR2: SGHRS, YFSETQ. V dropped 2 bases and J dropped 0 bases, with 6 bases sitting between them. The CDR3 bases are TGCGCCAGCAGCTTCGGACTCTCTGGAAACACCATATATTTT. The encoded protein is CASSFGLSGNTIYF. The whole variable domain, filled in from reference TRBV5-1 and TRBJ1-3, reads KAGVTQTPRYLIKTRGQQVTLSCSPISGHRSVSWYQQTPGQGLQFLFEYFSETQRNKGNFPGRFSGRQFSNSRSEMNVSTLELGDSALYLCASSFGLSGNTIYFGEGSWLTVV.

As to this clonotype: Germline and junction disagree at one end, which may indicate a read error. The chain links TRBV5-1 to TRBJ2-1; 10 bases line up with TRBD1. Germline V lookup: CDR1 SGHRS, CDR2 YFSETQ. This CDR3 is 14 amino acids long. The chain's CDR3 is CASSSGTGENEQFF. For the CDR3, the DNA is TGTGCCAGCAGTAGCGGGACAGGGGAGAATGAGCAGTTCTTC.

V usage is TRBV11-2 and J usage is TRBJ2-5; D might be TRBD1 or TRBD2, each matching 5 bases. V lost 4 bases, J lost 1 base, and 10 bases lay in between. CDR1 is SGHAT and CDR2 is FQNNGV in the germline V gene. The CDR3 sequence is 14 residues long. CDR3 sequence: CASSSPGAQETQYF. CDR3 bases: TGTGCCAGCAGCTCGCCCGGGGCCCAAGAGACCCAGTACTTC.

The chain links TRBV7-3 to TRBJ2-3, with D perhaps matching TRBD2 (6 bases). The CDR3 extends over 15 amino acids. Trimming left V 5 bases short and J 0 bases short, with 12 bases between. Looked up from germline, CDR1 is SGHTA and CDR2 is FQGTGA. The CDR3 DNA sequence: TGTGCCAGCAGCCCCCGCGGGAAAAGCACAGATACGCAGTATTTT. This gives the protein CASSPRGKSTDTQYF.

Comments on this clonotype: Being one base from a much bigger clone, this may be a read error. The chain carries TRBV7-2 and TRBJ2-1; 12 nucleotides agree with TRBD2. The closer fit of TRBJ2-7 to the DNA end suggests the J call may be wrong. The CDR3 runs to 15 residues. Germline CDR1 reads SGHTA; CDR2 reads FQGNSA. Here the CDR3 DNA reads TGTGCCAGCAGCATTCTAGCGGGGGGGCACAATGAGCAGTACTTC. This codes for CASSILAGGHNEQYF.

V gene TRBV20-1 combines with J gene TRBJ2-1, with 11 bases aligning to TRBD2. The CDR3 is 13 amino acids. The V gene's germline CDR1 is DFQATT and CDR2 SNEGSKA (reference sequence). V gave up 5 bases and J gave up 7 bases; unmatched junction bases: 4. CDR3: CSAVSGGGNEQFF. CDR3 nucleotide sequence: TGCAGTGCTGTTAGCGGGGGGGGAAATGAGCAGTTCTTC.

A few counts support this clonotype. This chain joins TRBV2 and TRBJ2-1; 12 bases agree with TRBD1. Trimming took 4 bases from V and 8 from J; bases not matched to a gene: 15. This CDR3 is 18 amino acids long. Germline V gives CDR1 SNHLY, CDR2 FYNNEI. The CDR3 region has the DNA TGTGCCAGCAGTGTGGGGACAGGGGGCTCAACTGGTGGAGATGAGCAGTTCTTC. It specifies CASSVGTGGSTGGDEQFF.

The gene calls are TRBV10-3 and TRBJ1-1, with D possibly TRBD1 on 6 matching bases. The ends were cut back, 10 bases at V and 1 base at J, with 10 bases in the middle. This CDR3 is built from 12 residues. In germline, CDR1 is ENHRY, CDR2 SYGVKD. CDR3 in DNA: TGTGCCACCTCAGGGGCGAACACTGAAGCTTTCTTT. It encodes CATSGANTEAFF.

This clonotype was counted only a few times. The V call is TRBV18, the J call TRBJ1-2; no clear D gene. Germline V CDR1 and CDR2: KGHSH, LQKENI. Trimming took 3 bases from V and 10 from J, leaving 15 bases between them. The CDR3 is 13 amino acids. The CDR3 is CASSPGGAAAYTF. The CDR3 DNA reads as TGTGCCAGCTCACCGGGCGGTGCCGCGGCCTACACCTTC. The full variable domain, rest sourced from reference TRBV18 and TRBJ1-2, is NAGVMQNPRHLVRRRGQEARLRCSPMKGHSHVYWYRQLPEEGLKFMVYLQKENIIDESGMPKERFSAEFPKEGPSILRIQQVVRGDSAAYFCASSPGGAAAYTFGSGTRLTVV.

This clonotype was counted at least ten times. The chain employs TRBV6-5 and TRBJ2-1, with TRBD1 identical over 7 bases. Trimming cost V 7 bases and J 5 bases; bases outside gene matches: 8. The CDR3 runs 14 residues. Germline V gives CDR1 MNHEY, CDR2 SVGAGI. The DNA of the CDR3 is TGTGCCAGCAAAAAAGCGACAGGGCACAATGAGCAGTTCTTC. The encoded protein is CASKKATGHNEQFF.

This clonotype appeared a few times. This chain links TRBV4-1 with TRBJ2-7, with D possibly being TRBD1 (5 bases). Germline V gene sequence: CDR1 MGHRA, CDR2 YSYEKL. CDR3 size: 17 residues. V was pared by 0 bases and J by 6 bases, with 21 bases between. CDR3 residues: CASSQDNLGRATSEQYF. DNA of the CDR3: TGCGCCAGCAGCCAAGATAATTTGGGCAGGGCTACGAGCGAGCAGTACTTC.